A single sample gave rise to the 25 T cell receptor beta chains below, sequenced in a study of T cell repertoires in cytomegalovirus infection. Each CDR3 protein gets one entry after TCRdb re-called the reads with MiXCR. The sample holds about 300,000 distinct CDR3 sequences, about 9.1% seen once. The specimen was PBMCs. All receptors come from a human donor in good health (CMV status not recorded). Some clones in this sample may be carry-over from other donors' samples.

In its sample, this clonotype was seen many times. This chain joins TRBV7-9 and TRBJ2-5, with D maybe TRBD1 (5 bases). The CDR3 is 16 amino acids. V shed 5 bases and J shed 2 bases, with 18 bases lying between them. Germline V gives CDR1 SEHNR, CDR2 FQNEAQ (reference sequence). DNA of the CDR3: TGTGCCAGCAGCCATACATGGCAGGGCCCGCAAGAGACCCAGTACTTC. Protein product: CASSHTWQGPQETQYF.

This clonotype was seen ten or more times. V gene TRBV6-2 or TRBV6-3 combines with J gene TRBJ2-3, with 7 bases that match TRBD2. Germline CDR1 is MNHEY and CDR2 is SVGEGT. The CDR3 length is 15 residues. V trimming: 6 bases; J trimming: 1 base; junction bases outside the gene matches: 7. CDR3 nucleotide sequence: TGTGCCAGCAGAGACGGGGGGAGGGGCACAGATACGCAGTATTTT. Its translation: CASRDGGRGTDTQYF.

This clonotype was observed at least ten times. The CDR3, as DNA: TGTGCCAGCAGATTAGCGGGCCCGAACACCGGGGAGCTGTTTTTT. Protein: CASRLAGPNTGELFF. The rearrangement joins TRBV6-1 to TRBJ2-2; 7 positions match TRBD2. The junction had 4 bases not matched to a gene; V was cut back by 6 bases and J by 0 bases. This CDR3 contains 15 residues. Germline lookup yields CDR1 MNHNS and CDR2 SASEGT.

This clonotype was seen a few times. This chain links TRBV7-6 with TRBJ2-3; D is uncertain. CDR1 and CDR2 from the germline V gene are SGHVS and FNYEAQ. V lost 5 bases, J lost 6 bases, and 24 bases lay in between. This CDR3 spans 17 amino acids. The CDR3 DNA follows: TGTGCCAGCAGCCCACAAACCACACCGGGTCCTATCGATACGCAGTATTTT. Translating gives CASSPQTTPGPIDTQYF.

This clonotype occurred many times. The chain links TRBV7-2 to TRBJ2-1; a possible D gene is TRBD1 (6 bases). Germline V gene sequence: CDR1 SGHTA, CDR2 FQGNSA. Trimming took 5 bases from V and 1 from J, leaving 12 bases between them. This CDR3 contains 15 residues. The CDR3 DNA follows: TGTGCCAGCAGCCCTCGGACAGAATCCTACAATGAGCAGTTCTTC. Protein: CASSPRTESYNEQFF.

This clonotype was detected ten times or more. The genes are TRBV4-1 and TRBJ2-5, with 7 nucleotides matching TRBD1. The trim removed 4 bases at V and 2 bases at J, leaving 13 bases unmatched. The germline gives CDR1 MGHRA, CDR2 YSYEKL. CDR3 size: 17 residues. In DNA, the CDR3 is TGCGCCAGCAGCCCTGGACAGGCCTCGAGGAGGCAAGAGACCCAGTACTTC. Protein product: CASSPGQASRRQETQYF.

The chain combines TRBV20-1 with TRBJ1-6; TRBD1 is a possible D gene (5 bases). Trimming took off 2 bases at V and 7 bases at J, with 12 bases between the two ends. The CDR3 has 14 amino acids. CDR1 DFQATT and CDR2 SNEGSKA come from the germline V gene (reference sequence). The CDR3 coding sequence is TGCAGTGCTAGATCTAGGGGCCCCAATTCACCCCTCCACTTT. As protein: CSARSRGPNSPLHF.

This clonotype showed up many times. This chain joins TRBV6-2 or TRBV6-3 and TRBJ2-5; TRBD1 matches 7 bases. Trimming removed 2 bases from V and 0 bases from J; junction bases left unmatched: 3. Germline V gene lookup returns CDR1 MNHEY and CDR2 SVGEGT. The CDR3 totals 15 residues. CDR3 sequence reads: CASSYGDRDQETQYF. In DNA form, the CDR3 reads TGTGCCAGCAGTTACGGTGACAGGGACCAAGAGACCCAGTACTTC.

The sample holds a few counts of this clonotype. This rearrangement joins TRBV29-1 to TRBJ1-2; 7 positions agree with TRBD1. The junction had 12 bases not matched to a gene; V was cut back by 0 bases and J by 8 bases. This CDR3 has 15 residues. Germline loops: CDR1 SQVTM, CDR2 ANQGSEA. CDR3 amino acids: CSVEDLGGGLEGYTF. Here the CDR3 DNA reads TGCAGCGTTGAAGATCTGGGAGGGGGCTTGGAGGGCTACACCTTC. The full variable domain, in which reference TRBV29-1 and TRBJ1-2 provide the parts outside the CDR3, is SAVISQKPSRDICQRGTSLTIQCQVDSQVTMMFWYRQQPGQSLTLIATANQGSEATYESGFVIDKFPISRPNLTFSTLTVSNMSPEDSSIYLCSVEDLGGGLEGYTFGSGTRLTVV.

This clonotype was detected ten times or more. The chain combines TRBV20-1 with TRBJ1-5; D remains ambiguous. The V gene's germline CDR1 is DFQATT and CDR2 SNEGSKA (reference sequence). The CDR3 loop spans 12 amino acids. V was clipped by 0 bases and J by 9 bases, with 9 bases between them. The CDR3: CSARDPIRPQHF. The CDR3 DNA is TGCAGTGCTAGAGATCCCATTAGGCCCCAGCATTTT.

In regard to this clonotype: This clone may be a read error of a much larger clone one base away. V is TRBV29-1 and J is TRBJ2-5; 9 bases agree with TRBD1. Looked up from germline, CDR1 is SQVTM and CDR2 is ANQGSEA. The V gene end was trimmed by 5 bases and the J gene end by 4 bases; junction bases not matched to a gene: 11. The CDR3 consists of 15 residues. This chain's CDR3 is CSVNGTGGFRETQYF. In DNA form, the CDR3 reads TGCAGCGTTAACGGCACAGGGGGCTTTCGAGAGACCCAGTACTTC.

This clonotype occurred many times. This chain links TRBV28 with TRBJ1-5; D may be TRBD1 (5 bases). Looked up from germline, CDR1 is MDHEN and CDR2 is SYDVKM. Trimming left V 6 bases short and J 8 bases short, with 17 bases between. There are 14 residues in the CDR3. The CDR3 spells CASSIRPGGEPQHF. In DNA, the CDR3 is TGTGCCAGCAGCATCCGTCCGGGGGGTGAGCCCCAGCATTTT. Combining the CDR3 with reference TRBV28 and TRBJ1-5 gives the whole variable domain DVKVTQSSRYLVKRTGEKVFLECVQDMDHENMFWYRQDPGLGLRLIYFSYDVKMKEKGDIPEGYSVSREKKERFSLILESASTNQTSMYLCASSIRPGGEPQHFGDGTRLSIL.

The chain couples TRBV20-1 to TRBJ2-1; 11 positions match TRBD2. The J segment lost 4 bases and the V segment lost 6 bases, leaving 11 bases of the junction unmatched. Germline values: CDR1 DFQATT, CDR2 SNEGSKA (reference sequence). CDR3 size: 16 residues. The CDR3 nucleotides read TGCAGTGCCGCGGCGGGTAGCGGGGGGGCGTACAATGAGCAGTTCTTC. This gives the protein CSAAAGSGGAYNEQFF.

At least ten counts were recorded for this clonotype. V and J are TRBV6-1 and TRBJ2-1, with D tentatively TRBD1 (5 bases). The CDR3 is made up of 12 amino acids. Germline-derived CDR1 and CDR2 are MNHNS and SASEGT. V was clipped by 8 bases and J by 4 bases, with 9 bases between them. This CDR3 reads CASPDRYNEQFF. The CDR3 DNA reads TGTGCCAGCCCTGACAGATACAATGAGCAGTTCTTC.

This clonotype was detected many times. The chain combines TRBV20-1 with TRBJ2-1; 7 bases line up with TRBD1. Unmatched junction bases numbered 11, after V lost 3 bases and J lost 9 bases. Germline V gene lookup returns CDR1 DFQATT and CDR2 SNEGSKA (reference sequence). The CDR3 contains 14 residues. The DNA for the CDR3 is TGCAGTGCTAGGGGACAGTCGCTGGCCAGTGAGCAGTTCTTC. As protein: CSARGQSLASEQFF.

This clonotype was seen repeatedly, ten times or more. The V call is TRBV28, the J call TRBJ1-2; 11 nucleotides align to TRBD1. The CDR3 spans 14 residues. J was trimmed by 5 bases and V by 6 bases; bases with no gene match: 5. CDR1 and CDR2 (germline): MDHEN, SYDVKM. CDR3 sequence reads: CASRRTGGGYGYTF. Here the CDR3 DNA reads TGTGCCAGCAGACGGACAGGGGGCGGGTATGGCTACACCTTC.

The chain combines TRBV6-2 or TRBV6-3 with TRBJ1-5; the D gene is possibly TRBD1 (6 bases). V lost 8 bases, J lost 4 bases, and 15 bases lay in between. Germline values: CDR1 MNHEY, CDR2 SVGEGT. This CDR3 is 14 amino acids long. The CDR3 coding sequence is TGTGCCAGCTATCCAGGGGAAATTAATCAGCCCCAGCATTTT. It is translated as CASYPGEINQPQHF.

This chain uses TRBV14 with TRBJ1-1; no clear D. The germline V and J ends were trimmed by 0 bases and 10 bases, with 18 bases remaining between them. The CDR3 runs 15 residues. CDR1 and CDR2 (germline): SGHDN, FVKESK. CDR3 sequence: CASSQDQVPTRGAFF. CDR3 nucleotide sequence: TGTGCCAGCAGCCAAGATCAGGTTCCTACCCGGGGAGCTTTCTTT.

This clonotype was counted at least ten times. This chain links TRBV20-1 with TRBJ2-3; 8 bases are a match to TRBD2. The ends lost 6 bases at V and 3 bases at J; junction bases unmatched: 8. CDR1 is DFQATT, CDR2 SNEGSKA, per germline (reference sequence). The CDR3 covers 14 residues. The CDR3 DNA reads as TGCAGTGCCTCCACGGGGGGGCCAACAGATACGCAGTATTTT. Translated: CSASTGGPTDTQYF.

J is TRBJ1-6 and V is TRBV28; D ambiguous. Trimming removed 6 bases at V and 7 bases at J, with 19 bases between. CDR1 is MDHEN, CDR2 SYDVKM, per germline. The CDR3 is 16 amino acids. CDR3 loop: CASSPDRPLGNSPLHF. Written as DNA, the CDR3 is TGTGCCAGCAGCCCGGACCGACCCTTAGGAAATTCACCCCTCCACTTT.

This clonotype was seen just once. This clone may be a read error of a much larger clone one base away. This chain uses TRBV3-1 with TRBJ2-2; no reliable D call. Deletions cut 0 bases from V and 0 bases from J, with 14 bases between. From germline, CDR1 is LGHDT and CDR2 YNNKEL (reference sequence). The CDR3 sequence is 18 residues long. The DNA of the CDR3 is TGTGCCAGCAGCCAAGATTCCACAGTCCTAGCGAACACCGGGGAGCTGTTTTTT. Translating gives CASSQDSTVLANTGELFF.

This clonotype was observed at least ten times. The CDR3 DNA sequence: TGTGCCAGCAGTTTTACCGGGAGGGGAAGTACAGATACGCAGTATTTT. This encodes CASSFTGRGSTDTQYF. The V gene is TRBV28, the J gene TRBJ2-3, with 8 bases matching TRBD2. Germline CDR1 and CDR2: MDHEN and SYDVKM. The CDR3 runs 16 residues. V trimming: 3 bases; J trimming: 3 bases; junction bases outside the gene matches: 8. The full variable domain, completed using reference TRBV28 and TRBJ2-3, is DVKVTQSSRYLVKRTGEKVFLECVQDMDHENMFWYRQDPGLGLRLIYFSYDVKMKEKGDIPEGYSVSREKKERFSLILESASTNQTSMYLCASSFTGRGSTDTQYFGPGTRLTVL.

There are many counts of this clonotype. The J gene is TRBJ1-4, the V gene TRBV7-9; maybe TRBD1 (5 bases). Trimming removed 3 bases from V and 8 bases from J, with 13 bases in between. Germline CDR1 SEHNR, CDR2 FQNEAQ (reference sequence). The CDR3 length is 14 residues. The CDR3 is CASSFSAEGEKLFF. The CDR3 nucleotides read TGTGCCAGCAGCTTCTCGGCGGAGGGGGAAAAACTGTTTTTT.

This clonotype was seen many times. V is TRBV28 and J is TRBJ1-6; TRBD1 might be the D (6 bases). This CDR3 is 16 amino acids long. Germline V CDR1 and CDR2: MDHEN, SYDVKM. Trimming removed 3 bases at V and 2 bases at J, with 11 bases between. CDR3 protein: CASSLGGATYNSPLHF. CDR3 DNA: TGTGCCAGCAGTTTGGGGGGGGCAACCTATAATTCACCCCTCCACTTT.

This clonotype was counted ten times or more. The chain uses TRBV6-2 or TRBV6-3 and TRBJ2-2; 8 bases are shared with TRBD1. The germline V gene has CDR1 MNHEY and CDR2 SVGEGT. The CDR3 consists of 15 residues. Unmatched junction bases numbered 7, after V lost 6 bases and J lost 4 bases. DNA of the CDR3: TGTGCCAGCAGATCCGGGACAGGTCCCACCGGGGAGCTGTTTTTT. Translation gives CASRSGTGPTGELFF.